One and the same sample provided the 14 T cell receptor beta chains below, sequenced in a study of identical twins. One entry per CDR3 protein, called by TCRdb with MiXCR from the 5' RACE reads. The sample records 1.5 million to 2 million distinct CDR3 sequences, around 33% being singletons. The sample consisted of cord blood. These receptors were obtained from a newborn girl in good health.

The chain is built from TRBV20-1 and TRBJ2-5; the match to TRBD1 covers 7 bases. The germline gives CDR1 DFQATT, CDR2 SNEGSKA (reference sequence). The CDR3 totals 12 residues. V gave up 3 bases and J gave up 3 bases; unmatched junction bases: 1. The chain's CDR3 is CSASQGEETQYF. The CDR3 region has the DNA TGCAGTGCTAGCCAGGGGGAAGAGACCCAGTACTTC.

The V gene is TRBV20-1, the J gene TRBJ2-1; D is perhaps TRBD1 or TRBD2 (5 bases each). This CDR3 comprises 18 residues. The V gene's germline CDR1 is DFQATT and CDR2 SNEGSKA (reference sequence). V was shortened by 6 bases and J by 0 bases, with 24 bases between the two germline ends. For the CDR3, the DNA is TGCAGTGCCTCGGGACCAGCCTCATCATGGAGCTCCTACAATGAGCAGTTCTTC. This sequence encodes CSASGPASSWSSYNEQFF.

This sequence joins TRBV27 and TRBJ2-7; a possible D gene is TRBD1 (6 bases). The CDR3 extends over 12 amino acids. Trimming pared 4 bases from V and 5 bases from J, leaving 9 bases between. The germline CDR1 and CDR2 sequences are MNHEY and SMNVEV (reference sequence). The CDR3: CASSSHRDEQYF. The CDR3 bases are TGTGCCAGCAGTTCGCACAGGGACGAGCAGTACTTC.

V and J are TRBV6-6 and TRBJ1-1; 7 positions agree with TRBD1. After removal of 8 bases from V and 6 bases from J, the junction contained 9 bases not matched to a gene. Germline V CDR1 and CDR2: MNHNY, SVGAGI (reference sequence). CDR3 length equals 13 residues. The CDR3 sequence: CASRPDRAAEAFF. The CDR3 region has the DNA TGTGCCAGCCGACCCGACAGGGCCGCTGAAGCTTTCTTT.

This clonotype has a single count. This chain links TRBV19 with TRBJ2-2, with D uncertain. This CDR3 region has 15 residues. The ends were cut back, 3 bases at V and 8 bases at J, with 16 bases in the middle. Germline-derived CDR1 and CDR2 are LNHDA and SQIVND (reference sequence). The CDR3: CASSMGFLGPGELFF. The CDR3 DNA sequence: TGTGCCAGTAGTATGGGTTTTCTCGGCCCGGGGGAGCTGTTTTTT.

The table lists this clonotype with a few counts. V is TRBV28 and J is TRBJ2-2; D not resolved. This CDR3 spans 13 amino acids. Germline V gives CDR1 MDHEN, CDR2 SYDVKM. The V end was cut by 4 bases, the J end by 5 bases, with 8 bases between. The CDR3 region is CASSSLTTGELFF. The CDR3 nucleotides are TGTGCCAGCAGTTCGTTGACAACCGGGGAGCTGTTTTTT. The variable domain in full, with the rest retrieved from reference TRBV28 and TRBJ2-2, is DVKVTQSSRYLVKRTGEKVFLECVQDMDHENMFWYRQDPGLGLRLIYFSYDVKMKEKGDIPEGYSVSREKKERFSLILESASTNQTSMYLCASSSLTTGELFFGEGSRLTVL.

The gene calls are TRBV7-9 and TRBJ2-5; 10 bases line up with TRBD2. This CDR3 contains 15 residues. Germline lookup yields CDR1 SEHNR and CDR2 FQNEAQ (reference sequence). V dropped 5 bases and J dropped 11; count of bases not matched to a gene: 14. CDR3 sequence reads: CASSGPGLARDEQYF. Written as DNA, the CDR3 is TGTGCCAGCAGCGGTCCGGGACTAGCGAGGGATGAGCAGTACTTC.

The V gene is TRBV5-1, the J gene TRBJ2-1; D might be TRBD2 (6 bases). From germline, CDR1 is SGHRS and CDR2 YFSETQ. The CDR3 has 14 amino acids. The V and J ends lost 0 bases and 8 bases respectively, with 12 bases between them. In nucleotides, the CDR3 is TGCGCCAGCAGCTTGGAAGGGACTGGGGATGAGCAGTTCTTC. Its translation: CASSLEGTGDEQFF.

This clonotype was seen more than once but under ten times. The chain is built from TRBV11-2 and TRBJ1-2; TRBD1 matches 8 bases. The germline V gene has CDR1 SGHAT and CDR2 FQNNGV. The CDR3 runs 14 residues. After removal of 6 bases from V and 4 bases from J, the junction contained 7 bases not matched to a gene. The CDR3 bases are TGTGCCAGCAGGTCGACAGGGGATGCCTATGGCTACACCTTC. Translating gives CASRSTGDAYGYTF.

The rearrangement links TRBV27 to TRBJ2-4; 7 positions agree with TRBD2. The CDR3 totals 19 residues. The J segment lost 0 bases and the V segment lost 1 base, leaving 12 bases of the junction unmatched. CDR1 is MNHEY and CDR2 is SMNVEV in the germline V gene (reference sequence). The CDR3 nucleotides read TGTGCCAGCAGTTTATATTTTAGGTGGAGGGAGGGAGCCAAAAACATTCAGTACTTC. Translated: CASSLYFRWREGAKNIQYF.

This clonotype has only a few counts. This chain connects TRBV25-1 to TRBJ2-1; 8 bases match TRBD2. This CDR3 region has 19 residues. The germline V gene has CDR1 MGHDK and CDR2 SYGVNS. The ends lost 3 bases at V and 0 bases at J; junction bases unmatched: 13. CDR3 protein: CASSESFLRGASSYNEQFF. The DNA of the CDR3 is TGTGCCAGCAGTGAGAGCTTTTTGCGGGGGGCAAGCTCCTACAATGAGCAGTTCTTC.

J is TRBJ2-3 and V is TRBV29-1; 8 nucleotides match TRBD1. V lost 7 bases to trimming and J lost 3 bases; unmatched junction nucleotides: 9. The CDR3 length is 14 residues. Per germline, CDR1 SQVTM and CDR2 ANQGSEA. DNA of the CDR3: TGCAGCGGGGGAGACAGGGGTCGGACAGATACGCAGTATTTT. It is translated as CSGGDRGRTDTQYF.

This clonotype was observed a few times. The rearrangement links TRBV7-9 to TRBJ1-2, with D maybe TRBD1 (6 bases). The V end was cut by 2 bases, the J end by 3 bases, with 13 bases between. The length of the CDR3 is 15 residues. Germline assignment: CDR1 SEHNR and CDR2 FQNEAQ (reference sequence). The CDR3 reads CASSLYSGADYGYTF. The CDR3 coding sequence is TGTGCCAGCAGCTTATACTCAGGGGCAGACTATGGCTACACCTTC.

The chain joins TRBV20-1 to TRBJ2-7; perhaps TRBD2 as D (6 bases). The germline V gene has CDR1 DFQATT and CDR2 SNEGSKA (reference sequence). The CDR3 runs to 13 residues. V was cut by 5 bases and J by 5 bases, with 16 bases left in between. Here the CDR3 DNA reads TGCAGTGCTCCTAGGGGAGGAGAGGACGAGCAGTACTTC. It yields the protein CSAPRGGEDEQYF.